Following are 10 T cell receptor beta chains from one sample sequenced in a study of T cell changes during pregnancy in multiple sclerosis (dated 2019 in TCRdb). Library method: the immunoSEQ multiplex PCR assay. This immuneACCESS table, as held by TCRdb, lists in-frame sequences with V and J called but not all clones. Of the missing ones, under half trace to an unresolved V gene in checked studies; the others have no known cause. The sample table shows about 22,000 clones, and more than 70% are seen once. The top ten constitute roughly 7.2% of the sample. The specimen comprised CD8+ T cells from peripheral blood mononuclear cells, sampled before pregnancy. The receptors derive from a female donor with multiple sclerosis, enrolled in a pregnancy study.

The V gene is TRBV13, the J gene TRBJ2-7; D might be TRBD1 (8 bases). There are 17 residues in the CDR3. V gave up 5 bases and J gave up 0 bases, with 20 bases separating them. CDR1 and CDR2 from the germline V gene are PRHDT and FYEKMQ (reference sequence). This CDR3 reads CASSPRGGGTGSYEQYF. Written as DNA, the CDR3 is TGTGCCAGCAGCCCAAGAGGGGGGGGGACAGGCTCCTACGAGCAGTACTTC.

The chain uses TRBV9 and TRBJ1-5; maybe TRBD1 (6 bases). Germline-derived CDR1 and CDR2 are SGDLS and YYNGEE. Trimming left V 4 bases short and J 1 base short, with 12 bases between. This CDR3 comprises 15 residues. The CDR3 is CASSRGGGSNQPQHF. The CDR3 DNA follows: TGTGCCAGCAGCCGGGGAGGGGGAAGCAATCAGCCCCAGCATTTT.

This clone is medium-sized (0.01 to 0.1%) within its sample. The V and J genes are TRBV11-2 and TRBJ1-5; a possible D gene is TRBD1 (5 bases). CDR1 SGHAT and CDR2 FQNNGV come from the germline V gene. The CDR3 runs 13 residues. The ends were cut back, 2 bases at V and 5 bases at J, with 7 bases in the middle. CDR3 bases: TGTGCCAGCAGCTTACAGGGTTATCAGCCCCAGCATTTT. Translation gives CASSLQGYQPQHF. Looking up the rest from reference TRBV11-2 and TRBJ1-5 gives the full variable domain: EAGVAQSPRYKIIEKRQSVAFWCNPISGHATLYWYQQILGQGPKLLIQFQNNGVVDDSQLPKDRFSAERLKGVDSTLKIQPAKLEDSAVYLCASSLQGYQPQHFGDGTRLSIL.

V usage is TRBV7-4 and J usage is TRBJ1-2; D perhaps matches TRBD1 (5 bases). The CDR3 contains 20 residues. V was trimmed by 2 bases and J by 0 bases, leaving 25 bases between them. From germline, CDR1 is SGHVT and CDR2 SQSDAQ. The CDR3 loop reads CASSLTWGGRLGIANYGYTF. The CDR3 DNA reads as TGTGCCAGCAGCTTAACTTGGGGGGGACGCCTAGGGATTGCTAACTATGGCTACACCTTC.

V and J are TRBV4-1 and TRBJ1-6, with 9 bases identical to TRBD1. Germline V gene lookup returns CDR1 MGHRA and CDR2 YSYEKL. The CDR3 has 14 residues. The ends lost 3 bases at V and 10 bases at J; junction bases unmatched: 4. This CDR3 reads CASSHTGGASPLHF. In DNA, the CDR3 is TGCGCCAGCAGCCATACAGGGGGCGCCTCACCCCTCCACTTT.

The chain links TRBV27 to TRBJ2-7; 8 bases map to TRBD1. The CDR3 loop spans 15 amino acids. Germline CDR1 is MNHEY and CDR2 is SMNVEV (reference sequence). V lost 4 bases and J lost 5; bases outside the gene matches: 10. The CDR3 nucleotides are TGTGCCAGCAGTTCAGGGACAGGCGCCCGCGACGAGCAGTACTTC. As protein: CASSSGTGARDEQYF.

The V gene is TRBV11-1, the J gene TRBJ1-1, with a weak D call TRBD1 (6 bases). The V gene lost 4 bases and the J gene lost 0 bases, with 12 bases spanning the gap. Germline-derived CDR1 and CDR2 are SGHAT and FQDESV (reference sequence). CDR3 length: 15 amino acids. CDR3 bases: TGTGCCAGCAGCTATGAGGCAGGGGTGAACACTGAAGCTTTCTTT. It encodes CASSYEAGVNTEAFF.

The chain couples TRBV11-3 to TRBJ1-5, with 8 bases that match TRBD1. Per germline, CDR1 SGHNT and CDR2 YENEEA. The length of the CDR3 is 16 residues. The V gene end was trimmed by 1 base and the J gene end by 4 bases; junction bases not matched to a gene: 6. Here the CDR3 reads CASSLGRQGPNQPQHF. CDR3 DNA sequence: TGTGCCAGCAGCTTAGGTAGACAGGGGCCTAATCAGCCCCAGCATTTT. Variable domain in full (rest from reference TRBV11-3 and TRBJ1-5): EAGVVQSPRYKIIEKKQPVAFWCNPISGHNTLYWYLQNLGQGPELLIRYENEEAVDDSQLPKDRFSAERLKGVDSTLKIQPAELGDSAVYLCASSLGRQGPNQPQHFGDGTRLSIL.

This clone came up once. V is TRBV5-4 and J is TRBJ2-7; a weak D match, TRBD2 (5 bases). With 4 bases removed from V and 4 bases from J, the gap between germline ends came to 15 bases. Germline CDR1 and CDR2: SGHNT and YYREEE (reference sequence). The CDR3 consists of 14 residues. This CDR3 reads CASSLAGENYEQYF. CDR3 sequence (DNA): TGTGCCAGCAGCCTGGCTGGGGAGAATTACGAGCAGTACTTC.

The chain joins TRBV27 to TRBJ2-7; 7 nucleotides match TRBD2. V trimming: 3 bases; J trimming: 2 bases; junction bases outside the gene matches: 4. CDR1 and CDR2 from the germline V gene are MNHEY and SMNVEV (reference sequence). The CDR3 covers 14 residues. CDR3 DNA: TGTGCCAGCAGTTTGGTCCGGGGGGCCTACGAGCAGTACTTC. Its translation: CASSLVRGAYEQYF.